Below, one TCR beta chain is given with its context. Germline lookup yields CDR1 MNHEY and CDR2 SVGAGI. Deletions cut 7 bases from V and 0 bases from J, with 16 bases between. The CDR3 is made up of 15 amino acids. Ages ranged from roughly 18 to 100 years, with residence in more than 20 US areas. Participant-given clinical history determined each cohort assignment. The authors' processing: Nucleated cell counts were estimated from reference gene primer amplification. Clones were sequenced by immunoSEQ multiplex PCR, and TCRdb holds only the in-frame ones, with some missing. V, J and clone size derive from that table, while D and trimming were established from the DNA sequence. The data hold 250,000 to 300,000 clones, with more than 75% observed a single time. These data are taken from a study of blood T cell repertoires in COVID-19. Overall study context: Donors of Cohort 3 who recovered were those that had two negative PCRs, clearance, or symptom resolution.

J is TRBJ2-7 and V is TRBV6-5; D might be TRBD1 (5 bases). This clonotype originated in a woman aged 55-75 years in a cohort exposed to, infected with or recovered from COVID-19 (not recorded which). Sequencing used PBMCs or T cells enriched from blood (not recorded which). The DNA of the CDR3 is TGTGCCAGCACCGACCCCCAGGGCACCTCCTACGAGCAGTACTTC. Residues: CASTDPQGTSYEQYF.